In this sample, the clone carrying this TCR beta chain turned up once. Its antigen is unknown. V lost 7 bases, J lost 6 bases, and 7 bases stayed unmatched. Looked up from germline, CDR1 is LNHDA and CDR2 is SQIVND (reference sequence). The CDR3 contains 14 residues. The entry originates in a study of T cell responses to AZD1222 COVID-19 vaccine. Findings and limits, study-wide: Donors skewed white British and female; clonal diversity was possibly underestimated. Seropositive status at baseline applied to only six AZD1222 recipients. Two AZD1222 doses significantly raised spike-specific TCR breadth and depth over controls.

Libraries were prepared by immunoSEQ multiplex PCR; TCRdb keeps only in-frame clonotypes and omits some of them. In the table there are 55,000 to 70,000 clones, around 83% of which are singletons. This chain connects TRBV19 to TRBJ1-5; 9 nucleotides align to TRBD1. The sequence was obtained from an adult in good health. The sample was peripheral blood, taken on day 0 of AZD1222 vaccination. In nucleotides, the CDR3 is TGTGCCAGTAAGGGGACAGGGTGGAGTCAGCCCCAGCATTTT. Protein product: CASKGTGWSQPQHF.